This T cell receptor beta chain derives from a study of T cell responses to AZD1222 COVID-19 vaccine. The repertoire was sequenced with immunoSEQ multiplex PCR; TCRdb's copy has only in-frame clones and lacks some. Found here are around 150,000 clones, 91% of them singletons; the top ten hold 7.5%. Study-wide results and caveats: Baseline testing showed seropositivity in only a handful of AZD1222 recipients. White British ancestry dominated among donors, who included more females, and clonal diversity was possibly underestimated. Spike was spanned by vaccine-associated CD4 TCRs, with dominance at 160-218 and 743-854.

The CDR3 has 16 residues. Germline CDR1 is ENHRY and CDR2 is SYGVKD. V was pared by 0 bases and J by 1 base, with 10 bases between. Regarding this clone: Its antigen remains unidentified.

Here the sequenced sample was peripheral blood, taken 28 days after the second dose of the MenACWY control vaccine. The receptor comes from an adult who received the MenACWY meningococcal vaccine as a control. This chain joins TRBV10-3 and TRBJ1-3; D perhaps matches TRBD1 (5 bases). As DNA, the CDR3 is TGTGCCATCAGTGAGTCGATTGCAGGGTCTGGAAACACCATATATTTT. Translating gives CAISESIAGSGNTIYF.